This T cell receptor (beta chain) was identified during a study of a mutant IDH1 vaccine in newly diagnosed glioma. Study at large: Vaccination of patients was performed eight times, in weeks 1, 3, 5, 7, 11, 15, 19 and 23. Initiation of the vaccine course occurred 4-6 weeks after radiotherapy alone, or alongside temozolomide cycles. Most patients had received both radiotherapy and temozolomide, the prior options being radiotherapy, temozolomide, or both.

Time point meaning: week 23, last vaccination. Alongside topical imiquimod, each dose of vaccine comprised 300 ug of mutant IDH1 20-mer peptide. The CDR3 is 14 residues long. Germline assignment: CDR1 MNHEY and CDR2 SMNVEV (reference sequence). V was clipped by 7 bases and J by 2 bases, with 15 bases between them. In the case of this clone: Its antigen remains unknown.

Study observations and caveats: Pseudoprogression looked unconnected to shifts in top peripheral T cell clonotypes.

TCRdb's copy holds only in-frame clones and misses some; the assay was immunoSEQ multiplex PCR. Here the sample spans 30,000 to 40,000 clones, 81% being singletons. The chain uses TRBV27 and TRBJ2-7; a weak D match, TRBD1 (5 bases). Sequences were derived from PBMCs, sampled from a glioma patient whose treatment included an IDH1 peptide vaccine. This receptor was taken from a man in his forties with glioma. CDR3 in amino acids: CASTPGRAPYEQYF. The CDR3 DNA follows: TGTGCCAGCACCCCTGGCAGGGCCCCCTACGAGCAGTACTTC.